This entry is about one T cell receptor (beta chain). This clone was observed a single time. What this receptor recognizes is not known. Qualities for individual bases were not recorded, and no much larger clone is one base off. Reading the label with the study, this specimen's time point is: blood sample drawn before combined kidney and bone marrow transplant. Patients were 4 combined kidney and bone marrow transplant recipients from the ITN036ST trial, and only these trial subjects had samples available. Healthy control blood was processed by Ficoll density gradient to PBMCs and cryopreserved; patient PBMCs were collected before and after transplant. This sample is drawn from a study of Tregs in tolerant kidney transplant recipients (dated by TCRdb to the late 2010s). With respect to the entire study: The transplants used related donors along with nonmyeloablative bone marrow transplantation, and in the human trials mixed chimerism was transient. For 15 to 20 days, sorted recipient Tregs were cultured with IL-2 and irradiated activated donor B cells, with a restimulation on day 11. Once the B cell culture was finished, the cells were sorted into two populations: CD4+CD8-CD25+CD127- and CD4+CD8-4-1BB+CD40L-. Activated donor B cells were generated over approximately nine days on irradiated CD40L-expressing 3T3 cells in the presence of cyclosporin A and IL-4. Additional Treg samples were obtained from a roughly three-day mixed lymphocyte reaction with belatacept, in some cases followed by a roughly 5-day donor restimulation, before recipient CD4+CD25+CD127- cells were sorted. During sorting of primary belatacept mixed lymphocyte reaction cultures, recipient cells were distinguished from donor cells with antibodies. The study used TCRbeta sequencing to identify donor-specific regulatory T cells before combined kidney and bone marrow transplantation, then tracked those cells after transplant.

General findings and caveats noted by the study authors: PCR primers changed over time for some patients, so nucleotide-level comparison across those patients' samples was not possible. Biological reproducibility was not examined directly, but technical replication error appeared to be minimal. Donor-specific Treg expansion was found to exceed global Treg expansion in tolerant patients, suggesting antigen-driven rather than nonspecific expansion. The most biologically relevant and donor-specific TCRbeta repertoire appeared to be identified by expanding Tregs with activated donor B cells. The study was constrained by small patient numbers, and validation of the findings is required in larger populations and under other immunosuppression protocols.

Trimming takes 0 bases off V and 4 bases off J; junction bases not matched to a gene: 5. The CDR3 holds 15 amino acids from the cysteine to the phenylalanine. The only DNA kept is the CDR3, 45 bases in frame from the first base. The germline V gene supplies CDR1 SGDLS and CDR2 YYNGEE. For TCRbeta CDR3 sequencing, genomic DNA was extracted from sorted cells using the QIAGEN DNeasy Blood and Tissue Kit. Through immunoSEQ, high-throughput TCRbeta CDR3 sequencing was done commercially, including PCR amplification with internal controls and bias correction. In the paper's pipeline: Unique productive TCRbeta sequences were defined by CDR3 nucleotide sequence when primers matched and otherwise by CDR3 amino acid sequence together with Vbeta and Jbeta genes. A sequence counted as donor-reactive if, in CFSE-low cells, the sequence had a frequency of at least 0.01% and was expanded at least 5-fold compared with unstimulated cells. Jensen-Shannon divergence calculated on the top 100 TCRbeta sequences ranked by frequency was used to measure repertoire divergence. For any sample with multiple sequencing runs, sorting error was corrected in each run separately before the runs were pooled. TCRdb took this table from immuneACCESS and kept in-frame rearrangements with V and J called. Such tables lack part of the clones; where checked against another copy, unresolved V genes explain under half of the gap, and the rest is unexplained. The V and J calls and the clone size are those of that table, but D and trimming were determined from the DNA. In all, the sample holds 6,000 or so clones, and 90% of those were seen once. Around 3% of the sample is held by the ten biggest clonotypes.

The TCR originated in a human patient who received a combined kidney and bone marrow transplant. The source material was Tregs from blood cultured with allogeneic cells, sampled before the transplant. The sequence joins TRBV9 to TRBJ2-5, and 8 junction bases match TRBD1. The CDR3 protein is CASSVVGQGGETQYF. The nucleotide sequence is TGTGCCAGCAGCGTAGTAGGACAGGGCGGAGAGACCCAGTACTTC.